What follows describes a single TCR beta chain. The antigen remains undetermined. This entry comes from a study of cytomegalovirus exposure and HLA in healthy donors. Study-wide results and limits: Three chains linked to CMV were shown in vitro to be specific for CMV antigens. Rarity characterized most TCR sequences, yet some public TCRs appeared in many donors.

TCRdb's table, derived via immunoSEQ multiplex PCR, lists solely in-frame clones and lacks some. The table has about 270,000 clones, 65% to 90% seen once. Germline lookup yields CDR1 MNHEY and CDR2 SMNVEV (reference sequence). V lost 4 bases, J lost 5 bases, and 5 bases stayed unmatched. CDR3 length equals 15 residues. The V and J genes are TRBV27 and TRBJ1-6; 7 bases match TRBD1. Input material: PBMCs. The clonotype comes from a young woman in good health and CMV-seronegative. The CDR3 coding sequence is TGTGCCAGCAGTTCGGGGACAGTAAATAATTCACCCCTCCACTTT. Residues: CASSSGTVNNSPLHF.